The sequence of this TCR beta chain was determined in a study of CD8+ T cells in alopecia areata. Notes on the study in general: Patients showed less clear TCR sequence sharing than mice, possibly partly because of HLA diversity. Elevated clonality characterized lesional scalp relative to normal scalp, particularly in alopecia totalis/universalis.

Those with alopecia areata gave lesional scalp punch biopsies and peripheral blood. Notes on this clone: Antigen: not known. A read error may account for a junction end that differs from germline.

The sequencing template was cDNA reverse transcribed from extracted RNA. Sequencing used immunoSEQ multiplex PCR; TCRdb keeps in-frame clones, though not all of them. The data hold 98,000 or so clones, with about 50% observed a single time. The germline V gene encodes CDR1 SGHTA and CDR2 FQGTGA. The CDR3 extends over 14 amino acids. The chain links TRBV7-3 to TRBJ2-3; D is possibly TRBD1 (6 bases). The sequenced material came from NKG2D-low CD8+ T cells sorted from blood. This TCR was sampled from a human donor with alopecia areata. The CDR3: CASSSTGGTGTQYF. CDR3 sequence (DNA): TGTGCCAGCAGCTCGACAGGTGGCACAGGTACGCAGTATTTT.